Below are 21 T cell receptor beta chains sequenced from a single sample in a study of T cells in tumors after PD-1 blockade. Data came from immunoSEQ multiplex PCR; TCRdb stores just in-frame clones and leaves some out. The data contain around 50,000 clones, 70% to 85% of them singletons. The sample consisted of PBMCs, taken before anti-PD-1 therapy. These receptors came from a human donor with advanced basal cell or squamous cell carcinoma (not recorded which).

The chain has TRBV7-9 and TRBJ1-2, with D possibly being TRBD1 (6 bases). V was clipped by 1 base and J by 8 bases, with 8 bases between them. The CDR3 totals 12 residues. Germline V CDR1 and CDR2: SEHNR, FQNEAQ (reference sequence). CDR3 bases: TGTGCCAGCAGCTTAGACGGGGGCGGCTACACCTTC. Translation gives CASSLDGGGYTF.

The chain joins TRBV3-1 (or the pseudogene TRBV3-2) to TRBJ2-5; maybe TRBD1 (6 bases). V lost 0 bases to trimming and J lost 7 bases, with 15 bases between them. This CDR3 has 15 amino acids. Germline lookup yields CDR1 LGHDT and CDR2 YNNKEL (reference sequence). The CDR3 nucleotides are TGTGCCAGCAGCCAAGACGCAGGGGCCCTTGGGACCCAGTACTTC. Its translation: CASSQDAGALGTQYF.

The genes are TRBV28 and TRBJ1-2; TRBD1 matches 10 bases. The germline gives CDR1 MDHEN, CDR2 SYDVKM. The CDR3 has 15 residues. The V segment lost 4 bases and the J segment 8 bases; nucleotides outside the gene matches: 10. For the CDR3, the DNA is TGTGCCAGCAGTTCGGGAACGACAGGGGGCATCGGCTACACCTTC. This gives the protein CASSSGTTGGIGYTF.

This clone was seen only once. This sequence joins TRBV5-8 and TRBJ1-6; D gene uncertain. Looked up from germline, CDR1 is SGHTS and CDR2 is YDEGEE. Trimming removed 0 bases from V and 8 bases from J, with 6 bases in between. The CDR3 loop spans 13 amino acids. CDR3 amino acids: CASSLVLDSPLHF. The CDR3 bases are TGTGCCAGCAGCTTGGTTCTGGATTCACCCCTCCACTTT.

This chain uses TRBV19 with TRBJ2-1, with D maybe TRBD1 (5 bases). Germline lookup yields CDR1 LNHDA and CDR2 SQIVND (reference sequence). Deletions cut 5 bases from V and 3 bases from J, with 11 bases between. There are 14 residues in the CDR3. The CDR3 loop reads CASSADTYYNEQFF. The CDR3 coding sequence is TGTGCCAGTAGTGCGGACACCTACTACAATGAGCAGTTCTTC.

The V call is TRBV28, the J call TRBJ1-6; 7 bases match TRBD1. CDR3 length: 13 residues. The ends lost 7 bases at V and 9 bases at J; junction bases unmatched: 6. Germline values: CDR1 MDHEN, CDR2 SYDVKM. The CDR3 here is CASTRGTGSPLHF. In nucleotides, the CDR3 is TGTGCCAGCACCAGGGGGACCGGTTCACCCCTCCACTTT.

This chain connects TRBV19 to TRBJ2-1; D assignment may be TRBD1 or TRBD2 (5 bases each). The CDR3 is made up of 14 amino acids. Looked up from germline, CDR1 is LNHDA and CDR2 is SQIVND (reference sequence). V dropped 4 bases and J dropped 10 bases, with 17 bases sitting between them. Written as DNA, the CDR3 is TGTGCCAGTAGTACATTTGGACGCAGGGACGAGCAGTTCTTC. This codes for CASSTFGRRDEQFF.

This clone was counted only a few times. The rearrangement links TRBV12-3 or TRBV12-4 to TRBJ2-3; tentatively, D is TRBD1 or TRBD2 (6 bases each). This CDR3 region has 12 residues. V was shortened by 3 bases and J by 10 bases, with 11 bases between the two germline ends. The CDR3 DNA reads TGTGCCAGCAGTTTTGGGGGGCCCCCGCAGTATTTT. Translating gives CASSFGGPPQYF.

The CDR3 DNA reads as TGTGCCAGCACCACTGCCTCACGGATCCAAGAGACCCAGTACTTC. This translates into CASTTASRIQETQYF. The V gene is TRBV28, the J gene TRBJ2-5; D not certain. This CDR3 has 15 residues. Trimming took 7 bases from V and 1 from J, leaving 16 bases between them. Germline CDR1 is MDHEN and CDR2 is SYDVKM.

The chain joins TRBV19 to TRBJ1-4; 12 bases are shared with TRBD1. V gave up 4 bases and J gave up 7 bases; unmatched junction bases: 4. Germline V lookup: CDR1 LNHDA, CDR2 SQIVND (reference sequence). The CDR3 runs to 15 residues. DNA for the CDR3: TGTGCCAGTAGTAACCGGGACAGGGGGCGTGAAAAACTGTTTTTT. Its translation is CASSNRDRGREKLFF.

CDR3 bases: TGTGCCATCACCGGGAAAGCGGGTTACAATGAGCAGTTCTTC. It codes for CAITGKAGYNEQFF. The chain combines TRBV10-3 with TRBJ2-1, with a weak D call TRBD2 (6 bases). Germline loops: CDR1 ENHRY, CDR2 SYGVKD. This CDR3 contains 14 residues. V gave up 7 bases and J gave up 4 bases, with 14 bases separating them.

V and J are TRBV11-2 and TRBJ2-2; tentatively, D is TRBD1 (5 bases). Germline loops: CDR1 SGHAT, CDR2 FQNNGV. V lost 5 bases, J lost 0 bases, and 19 bases lay in between. The length of the CDR3 is 18 residues. CDR3 nucleotides: TGTGCCAGCAGCCCCGGGTGGTCAGAGACAGCGAACACCGGGGAGCTGTTTTTT. As protein: CASSPGWSETANTGELFF.

V and J are TRBV7-2 and TRBJ2-7, with D possibly being TRBD2 (5 bases). Trimming cost V 5 bases and J 1 base, with 12 bases left between them. The CDR3 is 14 amino acids. Germline V CDR1 and CDR2: SGHTA, FQGNSA. CDR3 in amino acids: CASSRLGVSYEQYF. The CDR3 DNA sequence: TGTGCCAGCAGCCGTCTCGGGGTTTCCTACGAGCAGTACTTC.

The chain is built from TRBV12-3 or TRBV12-4 and TRBJ2-3; D is ambiguous. V gave up 3 bases and J gave up 5 bases, with 3 bases separating them. There are 11 residues in the CDR3. As DNA, the CDR3 is TGTGCCAGCAGTTTCCAAGATACGCAGTATTTT. Translating it yields CASSFQDTQYF.

This chain uses TRBV10-3 with TRBJ2-3; 9 nucleotides match TRBD2. Germline CDR1 reads ENHRY; CDR2 reads SYGVKD. The CDR3 runs 16 residues. Unmatched junction bases numbered 9, after V lost 5 bases and J lost 3 bases. The CDR3 sequence is CAISMTSGLTTDTQYF. CDR3 nucleotide sequence: TGTGCCATCAGTATGACTAGCGGCCTTACTACAGATACGCAGTATTTT.

This clone was observed once. This chain joins TRBV28 and TRBJ1-2; the match to TRBD1 covers 7 bases. CDR1 is MDHEN and CDR2 is SYDVKM in the germline V gene. The CDR3 contains 14 residues. V was clipped by 2 bases and J by 6 bases; unmatched bases: 6. CDR3 sequence reads: CASSLVDRLDGYTF. The DNA of the CDR3 is TGTGCCAGCAGTTTAGTGGACAGGTTAGATGGCTACACCTTC.

The chain joins TRBV9 to TRBJ1-1; D not resolved. V shed 4 bases and J shed 1 base, with 11 bases lying between them. The CDR3 is 14 amino acids. Looked up from germline, CDR1 is SGDLS and CDR2 is YYNGEE. The DNA for the CDR3 is TGTGCCAGCAGCCCTAGAGAGGGGAACACTGAAGCTTTCTTT. This sequence encodes CASSPREGNTEAFF.

This clone was found a few times. The chain employs TRBV27 and TRBJ1-4, with D maybe TRBD1 (5 bases). The CDR3 length is 14 residues. Trimming stripped 2 bases from V and 7 bases from J, with 11 bases between. Germline CDR1 and CDR2: MNHEY and SMNVEV (reference sequence). CDR3 DNA sequence: TGTGCCAGCAGTTTACTGGGACCGGGTGAAAAACTGTTTTTT. Translating it yields CASSLLGPGEKLFF.

The rearrangement links TRBV5-1 to TRBJ1-1, with 11 bases lining up with TRBD1. Germline CDR1 reads SGHRS; CDR2 reads YFSETQ. With V trimmed by 8 bases and J by 0 bases, 6 bases remained unmatched. This CDR3 region has 15 residues. Here the CDR3 DNA reads TGCGCCAGTAAAAGGACAGGGGGCTTGAACACTGAAGCTTTCTTT. It codes for CASKRTGGLNTEAFF.

The gene calls are TRBV6-5 and TRBJ2-5, with 10 bases lining up with TRBD2. CDR1 and CDR2 from the germline V gene are MNHEY and SVGAGI. The ends lost 4 bases at V and 2 bases at J; junction bases unmatched: 7. The length of the CDR3 is 16 residues. The CDR3: CASSSGLAVSQETQYF. The CDR3 DNA sequence: TGTGCCAGCAGTTCCGGACTAGCGGTTTCGCAAGAGACCCAGTACTTC.

The chain couples TRBV5-1 to TRBJ2-7, with TRBD1 matching over 8 bases. V dropped 5 bases and J dropped 0; count of bases not matched to a gene: 7. Looked up from germline, CDR1 is SGHRS and CDR2 is YFSETQ. The CDR3 runs to 15 residues. The CDR3 loop is CASSPDRASSYEQYF. The CDR3 nucleotides read TGCGCCAGCAGTCCGGACAGGGCGAGCTCCTACGAGCAGTACTTC.